Listed below are T cell receptor beta chains from one sample, sequenced in a study of cytomegalovirus exposure and HLA in healthy donors. Only in-frame clones appear in the TCRdb table, and some are missing; sequencing was by immunoSEQ multiplex PCR. Here the sample spans 220,000 or so clones, roughly 87% being singletons. Material: PBMCs. The receptors stem from a young woman in good health and CMV-seropositive. CDR3s include the opening cysteine and the closing phenylalanine or tryptophan. Fields, in order: CDR3 DNA, CDR3 protein, D gene, J gene, clone size, V gene. The D gene is left open where the match is weak. Rows may omit the clone size; those that give it use once, few, many or a size class.

CDR3 DNA: TGTGCCAGCAGCTTACGGGACAGGGGGCGCATCATAGGTTTAGGTCAGCCCCAGCATTTT; CDR3 protein: CASSLRDRGRIIGLGQPQHF; D gene: TRBD1; J gene: TRBJ1-5; clone size: -; V gene: TRBV7-8
CDR3 DNA: TGCGCCAGCAGCTTGGACGGCGTCGGGTACACTGAAGCTTTCTTT; CDR3 protein: CASSLDGVGYTEAFF; D gene: -; J gene: TRBJ1-1; clone size: -; V gene: TRBV5-1
CDR3 DNA: TGTGCCTGGAGCAAGGAGCAATCGGGGTACACTGAAGCTTTCTTT; CDR3 protein: CAWSKEQSGYTEAFF; D gene: -; J gene: TRBJ1-1; clone size: -; V gene: TRBV30
CDR3 DNA: TGTGCCAGCAGCAGCAGGGGCAGGGAGGGCTACACCTTC; CDR3 protein: CASSSRGREGYTF; D gene: -; J gene: TRBJ1-2; clone size: few; V gene: TRBV28
CDR3 DNA: TGCGCCAGCAGATATGGACAGGACGAGCAGTACTTC; CDR3 protein: CASRYGQDEQYF; D gene: TRBD1; J gene: TRBJ2-7; clone size: -; V gene: TRBV5-1
CDR3 DNA: TGTGCCAGCAGTGAAGTTGCGGGAGCAGGTTCGTACGAGCAGTACTTC; CDR3 protein: CASSEVAGAGSYEQYF; D gene: TRBD2; J gene: TRBJ2-7; clone size: -; V gene: TRBV6-1
CDR3 DNA: TGCAGCGCTCCAGGGTTCTATGGCTACACCTTC; CDR3 protein: CSAPGFYGYTF; D gene: -; J gene: TRBJ1-2; clone size: -; V gene: TRBV29-1
CDR3 DNA: TGTGCCAGCAGTGAAGCGTACGAGGGCCTGGACGAGCAGTACTTC; CDR3 protein: CASSEAYEGLDEQYF; D gene: -; J gene: TRBJ2-7; clone size: few; V gene: TRBV6-1
CDR3 DNA: TGCGCCAGCAGGAGCGGGGGCATTGTGGAGACCCAGTACTTC; CDR3 protein: CASRSGGIVETQYF; D gene: TRBD2; J gene: TRBJ2-5; clone size: -; V gene: TRBV5-1
CDR3 DNA: TGCGCCAGCAGCTTGGGAGACCTGGGGGGGGACACTGAAGCTTTCTTT; CDR3 protein: CASSLGDLGGDTEAFF; D gene: -; J gene: TRBJ1-1; clone size: -; V gene: TRBV5-1
CDR3 DNA: TGTGCCAGCAGCCAGGCTGATCAGGGGGCTCACTATGGCTACACCTTC; CDR3 protein: CASSQADQGAHYGYTF; D gene: TRBD1; J gene: TRBJ1-2; clone size: once; V gene: TRBV4-2
CDR3 DNA: TGTGCCAGCAGCCCTGCCGGGACTAGCGGATACGAGCAGTACTTC; CDR3 protein: CASSPAGTSGYEQYF; D gene: TRBD2; J gene: TRBJ2-7; clone size: -; V gene: TRBV9
CDR3 DNA: TGTGCCAGCAGTGGGACAGTGTATGGCTACACCTTC; CDR3 protein: CASSGTVYGYTF; D gene: -; J gene: TRBJ1-2; clone size: -; V gene: TRBV6-1
CDR3 DNA: TGTGCCAGCAACCCCGACAGGGTTTTTGATGAAAAACTGTTTTTT; CDR3 protein: CASNPDRVFDEKLFF; D gene: TRBD1; J gene: TRBJ1-4; clone size: -; V gene: TRBV6-1
CDR3 DNA: TGCGCCAGCAGCACGTATTCTAGCGGAAATTACAATGAGCAGTTCTTC; CDR3 protein: CASSTYSSGNYNEQFF; D gene: TRBD2; J gene: TRBJ2-1; clone size: -; V gene: TRBV5-1
CDR3 DNA: TGTGCCAGCAGCACGGGAGGTACGCAGTATTTT; CDR3 protein: CASSTGGTQYF; D gene: TRBD2; J gene: TRBJ2-3; clone size: -; V gene: TRBV7-9
CDR3 DNA: TGTGCCAGCAGCTCACAGGGATATTCTGGAAACACCATATATTTT; CDR3 protein: CASSSQGYSGNTIYF; D gene: -; J gene: TRBJ1-3; clone size: -; V gene: TRBV13
CDR3 DNA: TGCAGCGTTGAAGTGGACAGGGTGGGAGATACGCAGTATTTT; CDR3 protein: CSVEVDRVGDTQYF; D gene: TRBD1; J gene: TRBJ2-3; clone size: few; V gene: TRBV29-1
CDR3 DNA: TGTGCCAGCAGCCCACGTAGGGGATCTGCTACTGGCTACACCTTC; CDR3 protein: CASSPRRGSATGYTF; D gene: -; J gene: TRBJ1-2; clone size: -; V gene: TRBV9
CDR3 DNA: TGTGCCAGCAGCGCCCGTCAGGGCGGGGACGAGCAGTACTTC; CDR3 protein: CASSARQGGDEQYF; D gene: -; J gene: TRBJ2-7; clone size: -; V gene: TRBV9
CDR3 DNA: TGTGCCTGGAGACGGCAGGTCAGCACAGATACGCAGTATTTT; CDR3 protein: CAWRRQVSTDTQYF; D gene: -; J gene: TRBJ2-3; clone size: -; V gene: TRBV30
CDR3 DNA: TGTGCCAGCAGCTTATTACAATACAACACTGAAGCTTTCTTT; CDR3 protein: CASSLLQYNTEAFF; D gene: -; J gene: TRBJ1-1; clone size: -; V gene: TRBV5-4
CDR3 DNA: TGTGCCAGCACCTCACTCAACAGGAGATACTACGAGCAGTACTTC; CDR3 protein: CASTSLNRRYYEQYF; D gene: -; J gene: TRBJ2-7; clone size: -; V gene: TRBV6-1
CDR3 DNA: TGCAGCGTTGTTGGGCTTGGAAACACCATATATTTT; CDR3 protein: CSVVGLGNTIYF; D gene: -; J gene: TRBJ1-3; clone size: -; V gene: TRBV29-1
CDR3 DNA: TGCGCCAGCAGTATACTAGCGGGTGCGAACACCGGGGAGCTGTTTTTT; CDR3 protein: CASSILAGANTGELFF; D gene: TRBD2; J gene: TRBJ2-2; clone size: -; V gene: TRBV5-1
CDR3 DNA: TGTGCCAGCAGCTTGGGGACTAGCGGGACCCAGTACTTC; CDR3 protein: CASSLGTSGTQYF; D gene: TRBD2; J gene: TRBJ2-5; clone size: once; V gene: TRBV5-4
CDR3 DNA: TGTGCCAGCAGCTTCCGGACAGGGCCCTCCTGGGCCAACGTCCTGACTTTC; CDR3 protein: CASSFRTGPSWANVLTF; D gene: TRBD1; J gene: TRBJ2-6; clone size: -; V gene: TRBV9
CDR3 DNA: TGCGCCAGCAGCCGACAGGCGTCCACTGAAGCTTTCTTT; CDR3 protein: CASSRQASTEAFF; D gene: -; J gene: TRBJ1-1; clone size: -; V gene: TRBV4-1